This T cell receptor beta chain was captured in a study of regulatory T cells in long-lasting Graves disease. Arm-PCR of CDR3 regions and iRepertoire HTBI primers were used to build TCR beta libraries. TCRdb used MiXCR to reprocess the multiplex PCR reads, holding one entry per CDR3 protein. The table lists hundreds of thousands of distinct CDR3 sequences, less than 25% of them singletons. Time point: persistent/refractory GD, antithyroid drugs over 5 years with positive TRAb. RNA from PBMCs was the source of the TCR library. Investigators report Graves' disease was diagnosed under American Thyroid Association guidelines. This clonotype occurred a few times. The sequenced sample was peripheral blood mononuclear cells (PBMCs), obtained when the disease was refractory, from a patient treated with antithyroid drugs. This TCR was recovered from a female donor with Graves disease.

The CDR3 DNA reads as TGTGCCAGTACCGCGGGAGTCGGGGCCTACGAGCAGTACTTC. It yields the protein CASTAGVGAYEQYF. The rearrangement links TRBV19 to TRBJ2-7, with 7 nucleotides matching TRBD2. With 7 bases clipped from V and 2 bases from J, the junction kept 8 bases outside the gene matches. Germline CDR1 and CDR2: LNHDA and SQIVND (reference sequence). CDR3 length equals 14 residues.